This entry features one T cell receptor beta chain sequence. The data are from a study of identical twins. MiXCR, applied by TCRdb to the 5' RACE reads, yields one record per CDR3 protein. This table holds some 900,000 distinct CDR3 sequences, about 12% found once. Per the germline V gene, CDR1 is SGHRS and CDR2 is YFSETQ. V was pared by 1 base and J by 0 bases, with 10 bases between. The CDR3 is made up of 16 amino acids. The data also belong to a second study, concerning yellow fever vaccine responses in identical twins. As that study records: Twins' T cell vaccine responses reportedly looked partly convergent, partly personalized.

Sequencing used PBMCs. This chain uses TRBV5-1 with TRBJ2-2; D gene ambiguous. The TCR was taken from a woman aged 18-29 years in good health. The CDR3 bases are TGCGCCAGCAGCTTGTATTTAGAAACGAACACCGGGGAGCTGTTTTTT. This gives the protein CASSLYLETNTGELFF.